Listed here is a single T cell receptor (beta chain). Sequencing was performed with immunoSEQ multiplex PCR; in TCRdb, only in-frame clones are kept and a portion is missing. The repertoire holds 3,000 to 4,000 clones, with roughly 85% as singletons. Donors were patients with active juvenile idiopathic arthritis. This sample stems from a study of circulating and synovial CD4+ cells in juvenile arthritis. The germline V gene encodes CDR1 SGDLS and CDR2 YYNGEE. V was pared by 0 bases and J by 3 bases, with 7 bases between. This CDR3 comprises 14 residues. The gene calls are TRBV9 and TRBJ2-1; D is unclear. The clonotype comes from a human donor with juvenile idiopathic arthritis. The sample taken for sequencing was CD4+ T cells from synovial fluid. In DNA form, the CDR3 reads TGTGCCAGCAGCGTAGGAGACTTCTACAATGAGCAGTTCTTC. It codes for CASSVGDFYNEQFF.